The 28 T cell receptor beta chains below all came from one sample that was sequenced in a study of blood T cell repertoires in COVID-19 (dated by TCRdb to about 2020). The library relied on the immunoSEQ multiplex PCR assay. What TCRdb holds here is the immuneACCESS table cut down to in-frame rearrangements. Part of the clones is not present; checked against another copy, under half of the missing clones reflect an unresolved V gene, and the others are unexplained. Present in this sample are about 160,000 clones, 92% of which were seen just once. The ten largest make up approximately 5% of the sample. What was sequenced was peripheral blood. The source of these receptors is a man younger than 40 with COVID-19, enrolled during active disease.

The rearrangement uses TRBV7-9 and TRBJ2-2, with 12 bases that match TRBD2. Germline V gives CDR1 SEHNR, CDR2 FQNEAQ (reference sequence). CDR3 length: 18 residues. V was pared by 0 bases and J by 6 bases, with 8 bases of the junction left unmatched. In nucleotides, the CDR3 is TGTGCCAGCAGCTTAGCGGTTCTAGCGGGAGGGCCACCCGGGGAGCTGTTTTTT. Translating gives CASSLAVLAGGPPGELFF.

The chain employs TRBV24-1 and TRBJ2-1, with TRBD1 as a possible D gene (6 bases). From germline, CDR1 is KGHDR and CDR2 SFDVKD. CDR3 size: 14 residues. Trimming left V 3 bases short and J 2 bases short, with 7 bases between. CDR3: CATSDPGAYNEQFF. The CDR3 nucleotides are TGTGCCACCAGTGATCCAGGGGCCTACAATGAGCAGTTCTTC.

The CDR3 DNA reads as TGTGCCAGTACGTCCCCACCGACTTACAATGAGCAGTTCTTC. Residues: CASTSPPTYNEQFF. The chain couples TRBV27 to TRBJ2-1; D call uncertain. The length of the CDR3 is 14 residues. CDR1 and CDR2 from the germline V gene are MNHEY and SMNVEV (reference sequence). V was trimmed by 9 bases and J by 4 bases, leaving 16 bases between them.

The chain couples TRBV7-2 to TRBJ2-2, with TRBD1 identical over 9 bases. The CDR3 spans 15 residues. Germline assignment: CDR1 SGHTA and CDR2 FQGNSA. J was trimmed by 7 bases and V by 3 bases; bases with no gene match: 6. The CDR3 is CASSFAGQGGGELFF. The CDR3 nucleotides are TGTGCCAGCAGCTTCGCGGGACAGGGCGGCGGGGAGCTGTTTTTT.

The chain uses TRBV7-9 and TRBJ1-6; possible D gene TRBD1, 5 bases. The germline gives CDR1 SEHNR, CDR2 FQNEAQ (reference sequence). V shed 3 bases and J shed 6 bases, with 12 bases lying between them. This CDR3 is 15 amino acids long. As DNA, the CDR3 is TGTGCCAGCAGCTTCGGGCAGGGCCTTAATTCACCCCTCCACTTT. It yields the protein CASSFGQGLNSPLHF. The full variable domain, with the rest looked up from reference TRBV7-9 and TRBJ1-6, is DTGVSQNPRHKITKRGQNVTFRCDPISEHNRLYWYRQTLGQGPEFLTYFQNEAQLEKSRLLSDRFSAERPKGSFSTLEIQRTEQGDSAMYLCASSFGQGLNSPLHFGNGTRLTVT.

This sequence joins TRBV28 and TRBJ1-2; D unresolved. The V end was cut by 4 bases, the J end by 5 bases, with 14 bases between. Per the germline V gene, CDR1 is MDHEN and CDR2 is SYDVKM. The CDR3 is 14 amino acids. The CDR3 DNA sequence: TGTGCCAGCAGTTATCGGTCTTGGGAGTATGGCTACACCTTC. This gives the protein CASSYRSWEYGYTF.

V usage is TRBV7-2 and J usage is TRBJ2-7; 12 bases align to TRBD2. CDR1 is SGHTA, CDR2 FQGNSA, per germline. The trim removed 3 bases at V and 7 bases at J, leaving 4 bases unmatched. The CDR3 is made up of 14 amino acids. Here the CDR3 reads CASSLAGLAGEQYF. In DNA, the CDR3 is TGTGCCAGCAGCTTGGCCGGACTAGCGGGGGAGCAGTACTTC. The whole variable domain, filled in from reference TRBV7-2 and TRBJ2-7, reads GAGVSQSPSNKVTEKGKDVELRCDPISGHTALYWYRQSLGQGLEFLIYFQGNSAPDKSGLPSDRFSAERTGGSVSTLTIQRTQQEDSAVYLCASSLAGLAGEQYFGPGTRLTVT.

As regards this clone: The junction does not match germline at one end; this may be a read error. V gene TRBV6-1 combines with J gene TRBJ2-1, with a possible D match to TRBD1 (6 bases). This CDR3 comprises 15 residues. The germline gives CDR1 MNHNS, CDR2 SASEGT. This CDR3 reads CASSEDRPGYNEQFF. CDR3 DNA sequence: TGTGCCAGCAGCGAAGACAGGCCTGGGTACAATGAGCAGTTCTTC.

The chain is built from TRBV19 and TRBJ1-2, with 9 bases identical to TRBD1. The J segment lost 8 bases and the V segment lost 3 bases, leaving 4 bases of the junction unmatched. Germline V gives CDR1 LNHDA, CDR2 SQIVND (reference sequence). The CDR3 spans 13 residues. CDR3 loop: CASSMGQGQGYTF. The CDR3 nucleotides are TGTGCCAGTAGTATGGGACAGGGACAGGGCTACACCTTC.

V and J are TRBV27 and TRBJ2-1, with D possibly TRBD2 on 5 matching bases. This CDR3 region has 15 residues. Germline V gives CDR1 MNHEY, CDR2 SMNVEV (reference sequence). Trimming left V 7 bases short and J 4 bases short, with 17 bases between. DNA for the CDR3: TGTGCCAGCACGGCCGACTACCCAATTTACAATGAGCAGTTCTTC. Protein sequence: CASTADYPIYNEQFF.

V is TRBV7-6 and J is TRBJ1-3, with 7 nucleotides matching TRBD1. The CDR3 spans 15 residues. The germline gives CDR1 SGHVS, CDR2 FNYEAQ. With V trimmed by 5 bases and J by 0 bases, 4 bases remained unmatched. This chain's CDR3 is CASSPTGDSGNTIYF. In DNA form, the CDR3 reads TGTGCCAGCAGCCCTACAGGGGACTCTGGAAACACCATATATTTT.

The chain recombines TRBV6-5 with TRBJ2-1; a possible D gene is TRBD2 (5 bases). The germline V and J ends were trimmed by 5 bases and 7 bases, with 15 bases remaining between them. CDR1 MNHEY and CDR2 SVGAGI come from the germline V gene. This CDR3 has 14 residues. This CDR3 reads CASSTSYGGNEQFF. The CDR3 DNA reads TGTGCCAGCAGTACTAGTTATGGCGGGAATGAGCAGTTCTTC.

The chain combines TRBV27 with TRBJ1-1, with D perhaps TRBD1 (5 bases). The CDR3 sequence is 15 residues long. The V gene's germline CDR1 is MNHEY and CDR2 SMNVEV (reference sequence). The ends were cut back, 4 bases at V and 1 base at J, with 13 bases in the middle. CDR3 nucleotide sequence: TGTGCCAGCAGTTCGAAACGACAGCGGAACACTGAAGCTTTCTTT. Translation gives CASSSKRQRNTEAFF.

This chain joins TRBV6-2 or TRBV6-3 and TRBJ2-1; TRBD1 matches at 8 bases. The CDR3 sequence is 15 residues long. CDR1 is MNHEY, CDR2 SVGEGT, per germline. Losses at the gene ends were 4 bases for V and 4 bases for J; bases not matched to a gene: 6. The chain's CDR3 is CASSSGQGSYNEQFF. CDR3 bases: TGTGCCAGCAGTTCCGGACAGGGATCTTACAATGAGCAGTTCTTC.

The rearrangement joins TRBV7-9 to TRBJ1-2; a possible D gene is TRBD1 (6 bases). V was clipped by 2 bases and J by 2 bases, with 21 bases between them. Germline V CDR1 and CDR2: SEHNR, FQNEAQ (reference sequence). CDR3 length equals 18 residues. The CDR3 DNA is TGTGCCAGCAGCTTACCCCGATTGGGGGGGCCCACCAACTATGGCTACACCTTC. This encodes CASSLPRLGGPTNYGYTF.

The CDR3, as DNA: TGTGCTAGTGGTTTTTCCGGGACAGGGGGTTCCTACGAGCAGTACTTC. The encoded protein is CASGFSGTGGSYEQYF. The chain couples TRBV12-5 to TRBJ2-7, with 11 bases aligning to TRBD1. V lost 3 bases and J lost 1; bases outside the gene matches: 5. This CDR3 is 16 amino acids long. From germline, CDR1 is LGHNT and CDR2 FRNRAP.

The DNA of the CDR3 is TGTGCCACCAGTGATTTGTGGGGTACCGGAGGACAGCAGTACTTC. Protein: CATSDLWGTGGQQYF. The chain carries TRBV24-1 and TRBJ2-7, with D maybe TRBD2 (5 bases). V gave up 0 bases and J gave up 8 bases, with 16 bases separating them. Germline V lookup: CDR1 KGHDR, CDR2 SFDVKD. The CDR3 length is 15 residues.

The chain links TRBV6-5 to TRBJ2-7, with D possibly being TRBD2 (6 bases). The germline V gene encodes CDR1 MNHEY and CDR2 SVGAGI. The CDR3 has 15 amino acids. The V gene lost 2 bases and the J gene lost 0 bases, with 11 bases spanning the gap. Written as DNA, the CDR3 is TGTGCCAGCAGTTACACCGGGGGTAGCTCCTACGAGCAGTACTTC. Its translation: CASSYTGGSSYEQYF.

J is TRBJ2-2 and V is TRBV19; TRBD2 matches at 7 bases. Germline V lookup: CDR1 LNHDA, CDR2 SQIVND (reference sequence). The CDR3 spans 15 residues. V was clipped by 4 bases and J by 1 base; unmatched bases: 3. CDR3 sequence (DNA): TGTGCCAGTAGTAATGGCGGGAGGAACACCGGGGAGCTGTTTTTT. It yields the protein CASSNGGRNTGELFF. The full variable domain, completed using reference TRBV19 and TRBJ2-2, is DGGITQSPKYLFRKEGQNVTLSCEQNLNHDAMYWYRQDPGQGLRLIYYSQIVNDFQKGDIAEGYSVSREKKESFPLTVTSAQKNPTAFYLCASSNGGRNTGELFFGEGSRLTVL.

Only a few counts were recorded for this clone. The chain links TRBV28 to TRBJ1-2; D might be TRBD1 (6 bases). The V end lost 1 base, the J end lost 8 bases, and 14 bases lay between the germline ends. Germline CDR1 reads MDHEN; CDR2 reads SYDVKM. CDR3 size: 14 residues. The CDR3 protein is CASSLSAGDRGYTF. As DNA, the CDR3 is TGTGCCAGCAGTTTATCGGCAGGGGACCGCGGCTACACCTTC.

V usage is TRBV11-2 and J usage is TRBJ2-5, with TRBD2 matching 11 bases. The ends lost 5 bases at V and 4 bases at J; junction bases unmatched: 12. This CDR3 is built from 17 residues. CDR1 is SGHAT, CDR2 FQNNGV, per germline. In DNA, the CDR3 is TGTGCCAGCAGCCTCGGCTGGCTAGCGGGGGGCGGAGAGACCCAGTACTTC. Translating gives CASSLGWLAGGGETQYF.

J is TRBJ2-1 and V is TRBV2; 7 bases are a match to TRBD2. The CDR3 consists of 13 residues. The germline V gene has CDR1 SNHLY and CDR2 FYNNEI. Trimming at V came to 11 bases and at J to 8 bases, leaving 12 bases not matched to a gene. CDR3 amino acids: CACKAGSSDEQFF. In nucleotides, the CDR3 is TGTGCCTGCAAAGCGGGATCGTCGGATGAGCAGTTCTTC.

This chain joins TRBV5-6 and TRBJ1-2, with 10 bases aligning to TRBD1. From germline, CDR1 is SGHDT and CDR2 YYEEEE. The V and J ends lost 2 bases and 4 bases, in that order; junction bases with no gene match: 8. The CDR3 is made up of 16 amino acids. CDR3 DNA: TGTGCCAGCAGCTTACTCCCGGGACAGGGGAGCTATGGCTACACCTTC. It is translated as CASSLLPGQGSYGYTF.

This chain connects TRBV6-2 or TRBV6-3 to TRBJ1-1, with no clear D. Trimming took off 6 bases at V and 2 bases at J, with 10 bases between the two ends. Germline V gives CDR1 MNHEY, CDR2 SVGEGT. The CDR3 sequence is 13 residues long. CDR3 region: CASSDTVNTEAFF. Written as DNA, the CDR3 is TGTGCCAGCAGCGACACAGTTAACACTGAAGCTTTCTTT.

This clone showed up just once. The chain joins TRBV30 to TRBJ2-5; a weak D match, TRBD2 (6 bases). The germline V gene encodes CDR1 GTSNPN and CDR2 SVGIG (reference sequence). The CDR3 covers 14 residues. Trimming shortened V by 3 bases and J by 6 bases, and 17 bases separated the two germline ends. The CDR3 protein is CAWSYYGSDKTQYF. The DNA of the CDR3 is TGTGCCTGGAGCTATTACGGGAGTGATAAGACCCAGTACTTC.

The CDR3 sequence is CASKAARGNTIYF. CDR3 coding DNA: TGTGCCAGCAAGGCGGCGAGAGGAAACACCATATATTTT. The chain carries TRBV27 and TRBJ1-3; no reliable D call. The CDR3 runs 13 residues. From germline, CDR1 is MNHEY and CDR2 SMNVEV (reference sequence). Deletions cut 7 bases from V and 4 bases from J, with 11 bases between.

The V and J genes are TRBV6-1 and TRBJ2-1, with D possibly matching TRBD2 (5 bases). There are 16 residues in the CDR3. Looked up from germline, CDR1 is MNHNS and CDR2 is SASEGT. Trimming pared 0 bases from V and 4 bases from J, leaving 13 bases between. CDR3 bases: TGTGCCAGCAGTGAAGCCGGGGTTCGCCCTTACAATGAGCAGTTCTTC. This codes for CASSEAGVRPYNEQFF.

V is TRBV11-1 and J is TRBJ2-2; D is unresolved. This CDR3 comprises 14 residues. V was cut by 4 bases and J by 0 bases, with 6 bases left in between. CDR1 and CDR2 (germline): SGHAT, FQDESV (reference sequence). Here the CDR3 reads CASSWLANTGELFF. The CDR3, as DNA: TGTGCCAGCAGCTGGCTAGCGAACACCGGGGAGCTGTTTTTT.